The rows below give T cell receptor beta chains drawn from one sample of a study of blood T cells in healthy people across ages. Via MiXCR, TCRdb re-called the 5' RACE reads, giving one row per CDR3 protein. Among about 720,000 distinct CDR3 sequences listed, 22% were seen once. Sequencing used blood. These receptors were collected from a man between 65 and 80 years old in good health. Each CDR3 is given with its conserved first and last residue. Each record gives: V gene, J gene, clone size, D gene, CDR3 length, CDR3 DNA, CDR3 protein. The D gene is left open where the match is weak. Some rows mark clone size as missing; the rest say once, few, many or name a class of expanded clone.

v_gene: TRBV29-1; j_gene: TRBJ2-7; abundance: few; d_gene: .; len: 11; CDR3nt: TGCAGCGTAGGGGGGATCTACGAGCAGTACTTC; CDR3aa: CSVGGIYEQYF
v_gene: TRBV6-2/TRBV6-3; j_gene: TRBJ2-1; abundance: .; d_gene: TRBD2; len: 16; CDR3nt: TGTGCCAGCAGCAATACGGGGGGTTTAGTTAGCGATGAGCAGTTCTTC; CDR3aa: CASSNTGGLVSDEQFF
v_gene: TRBV12-3/TRBV12-4; j_gene: TRBJ2-4; abundance: once; d_gene: .; len: 18; CDR3nt: TGTGCCAGCAGTTCAGAACTTTTTGGGGGACTAGCCAAAAACATTCAGTACTTC; CDR3aa: CASSSELFGGLAKNIQYF
v_gene: TRBV5-1; j_gene: TRBJ2-7; abundance: .; d_gene: .; len: 15; CDR3nt: TGCGCCAGCAGCCACGGACAGCCGGGGTCCTACGAGCAGTACTTC; CDR3aa: CASSHGQPGSYEQYF
v_gene: TRBV7-7; j_gene: TRBJ2-7; abundance: .; d_gene: TRBD2; len: 15; CDR3nt: TGTGCCAGCAGCTTAGACGGACTAGCGGGCTACGAGCAGTACTTC; CDR3aa: CASSLDGLAGYEQYF
v_gene: TRBV6-5; j_gene: TRBJ2-7; abundance: .; d_gene: .; len: 12; CDR3nt: TGTGCCAGCAGTTACTCGGTAGGGCAGCAGTACTTC; CDR3aa: CASSYSVGQQYF
v_gene: TRBV18; j_gene: TRBJ1-5; abundance: few; d_gene: TRBD1; len: 13; CDR3nt: TGTGCCAGCTCACCGACAGGGTTGGAGCCCCAGCATTTT; CDR3aa: CASSPTGLEPQHF
v_gene: TRBV11-2; j_gene: TRBJ2-2; abundance: .; d_gene: TRBD2; len: 16; CDR3nt: TGTGCCAGCAGCGCCCGGACTAGCGGGAGCTCCGGGGAGCTGTTTTTT; CDR3aa: CASSARTSGSSGELFF
v_gene: TRBV20-1; j_gene: TRBJ2-7; abundance: .; d_gene: TRBD1; len: 15; CDR3nt: TGCAGTGCTGGCCCGGGACAGGGTTACCCCTACGAGCAGTACTTC; CDR3aa: CSAGPGQGYPYEQYF
v_gene: TRBV13; j_gene: TRBJ1-5; abundance: many; d_gene: .; len: 17; CDR3nt: TGTGCCAGCAGCTTAGGCACCGGGGGGAATAGCAATCAGCCCCAGCATTTT; CDR3aa: CASSLGTGGNSNQPQHF
v_gene: TRBV4-1; j_gene: TRBJ1-1; abundance: .; d_gene: .; len: 16; CDR3nt: TGCGCCAGCAGCCAAGATTGGTCCCTGAGAAACACTGAAGCTTTCTTT; CDR3aa: CASSQDWSLRNTEAFF
v_gene: TRBV5-1; j_gene: TRBJ1-1; abundance: few; d_gene: .; len: 15; CDR3nt: TGCGCCAGCAGCTGGAGGGAATCCCGGGGCACTGAAGCTTTCTTT; CDR3aa: CASSWRESRGTEAFF
v_gene: TRBV6-6; j_gene: TRBJ2-5; abundance: few; d_gene: TRBD2; len: 17; CDR3nt: TGTGCCAGCAGTTACTCAGGTCTAGCGGGGGGACAAGAGACCCAGTACTTC; CDR3aa: CASSYSGLAGGQETQYF
v_gene: TRBV7-2; j_gene: TRBJ2-3; abundance: few; d_gene: TRBD2; len: 17; CDR3nt: TGTGCCAGCAGCACCATCAGAGCGGGGGGCGGTACAGATACGCAGTATTTT; CDR3aa: CASSTIRAGGGTDTQYF
v_gene: TRBV5-1; j_gene: TRBJ2-3; abundance: .; d_gene: .; len: 13; CDR3nt: TGCGCCAGCAGCCCCGCAACGACGGATACGCAGTATTTT; CDR3aa: CASSPATTDTQYF
v_gene: TRBV25-1; j_gene: TRBJ1-2; abundance: .; d_gene: .; len: 15; CDR3nt: TGTGCCAGCAGTCACTTCCTAAAGTTTAACTATGGCCACACCTTC; CDR3aa: CASSHFLKFNYGHTF
v_gene: TRBV5-6; j_gene: TRBJ1-4; abundance: .; d_gene: .; len: 16; CDR3nt: TGTGCCAGCAGCCCCGGGACTGGGGGATACTATGAAAAACTGTTTTTT; CDR3aa: CASSPGTGGYYEKLFF
v_gene: TRBV27; j_gene: TRBJ1-1; abundance: .; d_gene: .; len: 15; CDR3nt: TGTGCCAGCCTCAAAACATACTCAGCCGGGACTGAAGCTTTCTTT; CDR3aa: CASLKTYSAGTEAFF
v_gene: TRBV15; j_gene: TRBJ2-3; abundance: many; d_gene: .; len: 16; CDR3nt: TGTGCCACCAGCAGAGTCGGAGACAGAACCACAGATACGCAGTATTTT; CDR3aa: CATSRVGDRTTDTQYF
v_gene: TRBV28; j_gene: TRBJ1-1; abundance: .; d_gene: TRBD1; len: 15; CDR3nt: TGTGCCAGCTTACTTCGTAGACAGGGTAGCACTGAAGCTTTCTTT; CDR3aa: CASLLRRQGSTEAFF
v_gene: TRBV12-3/TRBV12-4; j_gene: TRBJ2-1; abundance: .; d_gene: .; len: 16; CDR3nt: TGTGCCAGCAGTTTGGGAGCGACAGGAGGGGTCAATGAGCAGTTCTTC; CDR3aa: CASSLGATGGVNEQFF
v_gene: TRBV7-6; j_gene: TRBJ2-3; abundance: many; d_gene: .; len: 12; CDR3nt: TGTGCCAGCAGCCATCGCACAGATACGCAGTATTTT; CDR3aa: CASSHRTDTQYF
v_gene: TRBV12-3/TRBV12-4; j_gene: TRBJ2-3; abundance: .; d_gene: TRBD2; len: 14; CDR3nt: TGTGCCAGCAGCAACGGACTAGGAGGGGATACGCAGTATTTT; CDR3aa: CASSNGLGGDTQYF
v_gene: TRBV7-9; j_gene: TRBJ2-1; abundance: .; d_gene: .; len: 16; CDR3nt: TGTGCCAGCAGCTTAGGGTCGCGGGGATGGGGGAATGAGCAGTTCTTC; CDR3aa: CASSLGSRGWGNEQFF
v_gene: TRBV4-3; j_gene: TRBJ2-1; abundance: .; d_gene: .; len: 19; CDR3nt: TGCGCCAGCAGCCAAGAGGGGAACCGAATCTGGGGGAAACACAATGAGCAGTTCTTC; CDR3aa: CASSQEGNRIWGKHNEQFF
v_gene: TRBV7-2; j_gene: TRBJ1-3; abundance: .; d_gene: .; len: 13; CDR3nt: TGTGCCAGCAGCTCGAGAGATGGTAGGACCATATATTTT; CDR3aa: CASSSRDGRTIYF
v_gene: TRBV29-1; j_gene: TRBJ1-1; abundance: few; d_gene: .; len: 12; CDR3nt: TGCAGCGTTGAAGATGCGGAGACTGAAGCTTTCTTT; CDR3aa: CSVEDAETEAFF
v_gene: TRBV12-3/TRBV12-4; j_gene: TRBJ2-3; abundance: .; d_gene: .; len: 12; CDR3nt: TGTGCCAGCAGTGTAGAAGGGGATACGCAGTATTTT; CDR3aa: CASSVEGDTQYF
v_gene: TRBV28; j_gene: TRBJ2-3; abundance: .; d_gene: .; len: 15; CDR3nt: TGTGCCAGCAGTTTCTGGTCAGGGGGCACAGATACGCAGTATTTT; CDR3aa: CASSFWSGGTDTQYF
v_gene: TRBV7-2; j_gene: TRBJ2-2; abundance: few; d_gene: .; len: 16; CDR3nt: TGTGCCAGCAGCTTAGCCCAAGGACTTGACACCGGGGAGCTGTTTTTT; CDR3aa: CASSLAQGLDTGELFF
v_gene: TRBV5-1; j_gene: TRBJ2-5; abundance: .; d_gene: TRBD1; len: 14; CDR3nt: TGCGCCAGCAGCCATGGGACAGGGGGTGAGACCCAGTACTTC; CDR3aa: CASSHGTGGETQYF
v_gene: TRBV27; j_gene: TRBJ1-5; abundance: .; d_gene: .; len: 13; CDR3nt: TGTGCCAGCAGTTTACAAGGGGTTCAGCCCCAGCATTTT; CDR3aa: CASSLQGVQPQHF
v_gene: TRBV7-2; j_gene: TRBJ2-5; abundance: few; d_gene: .; len: 14; CDR3nt: TGTGCCAGCAGCTTAGGGGGGAATGGAGAGACCCAGTACTTC; CDR3aa: CASSLGGNGETQYF
v_gene: TRBV7-2; j_gene: TRBJ2-1; abundance: few; d_gene: .; len: 15; CDR3nt: TGTGCCAGCACCATAGGGGGGGTCGGTCGTAATGAGCAGTTCTTC; CDR3aa: CASTIGGVGRNEQFF
v_gene: TRBV29-1; j_gene: TRBJ2-2; abundance: .; d_gene: TRBD2; len: 17; CDR3nt: TGCAGCGTTGAAGGACCGACTAGCGGGGGGAACACCGGGGAGCTGTTTTTT; CDR3aa: CSVEGPTSGGNTGELFF
v_gene: TRBV6-5; j_gene: TRBJ2-1; abundance: .; d_gene: TRBD2; len: 14; CDR3nt: TGTGCCAGCAGGCCGGGACTAGCGGTTCATGAGCAGTTCTTC; CDR3aa: CASRPGLAVHEQFF
v_gene: TRBV10-3; j_gene: TRBJ2-1; abundance: few; d_gene: TRBD2; len: 16; CDR3nt: TGTGCCATCAGTAGGAAAGCGGGAGACTCCTACAATGAGCAGTTCTTC; CDR3aa: CAISRKAGDSYNEQFF
v_gene: TRBV7-9; j_gene: TRBJ2-1; abundance: .; d_gene: TRBD1; len: 16; CDR3nt: TGTGCCAGCAGCCAAACGCAGGGGGCCATCTCCAATGAGCAGTTCTTC; CDR3aa: CASSQTQGAISNEQFF
v_gene: TRBV5-1; j_gene: TRBJ2-3; abundance: few; d_gene: TRBD2; len: 15; CDR3nt: TGCGCCAGCAGCTCATCGGGGGGGGGCACAGATACGCAGTATTTT; CDR3aa: CASSSSGGGTDTQYF
v_gene: TRBV7-2; j_gene: TRBJ2-1; abundance: .; d_gene: TRBD2; len: 15; CDR3nt: TGTGCCAGCAGTTCGTGGGGGGGGTCCTACAATGAGCAGTTCTTC; CDR3aa: CASSSWGGSYNEQFF
v_gene: TRBV2; j_gene: TRBJ1-6; abundance: few; d_gene: .; len: 15; CDR3nt: TGTGCCAGCAGTGGGACACTGGGAACGGGTTCACCCCTCCACTTT; CDR3aa: CASSGTLGTGSPLHF
v_gene: TRBV19; j_gene: TRBJ1-2; abundance: few; d_gene: .; len: 16; CDR3nt: TGTGCCAGTAGTACAAACCGGGACATTTTCCCCTATGGCTACACCTTC; CDR3aa: CASSTNRDIFPYGYTF
v_gene: TRBV5-6; j_gene: TRBJ1-3; abundance: few; d_gene: .; len: 13; CDR3nt: TGTGCCAGCAGCCCTCTACGCGGAAACACCATATATTTT; CDR3aa: CASSPLRGNTIYF
v_gene: TRBV28; j_gene: TRBJ2-1; abundance: .; d_gene: .; len: 16; CDR3nt: TGTGCCAGCAGTTTACGGACGTGGAGCTCCTACAATGAGCAGTTCTTC; CDR3aa: CASSLRTWSSYNEQFF
v_gene: TRBV24-1; j_gene: TRBJ1-1; abundance: few; d_gene: .; len: 13; CDR3nt: TGTGCCACAAAACCGTCACAGGGTTCTGAAGCTTTCTTT; CDR3aa: CATKPSQGSEAFF
v_gene: TRBV9; j_gene: TRBJ2-1; abundance: .; d_gene: TRBD2; len: 16; CDR3nt: TGTGCCAGCAGCGTAGGTAGGCTAGCGGGACGAAATGAGCAGTTCTTC; CDR3aa: CASSVGRLAGRNEQFF
v_gene: TRBV7-2; j_gene: TRBJ1-4; abundance: .; d_gene: TRBD1; len: 14; CDR3nt: TGTGCCAGCAGCCCGGGACAGGTCAATGAAAAACTGTTTTTT; CDR3aa: CASSPGQVNEKLFF
v_gene: TRBV28; j_gene: TRBJ2-2; abundance: few; d_gene: TRBD2; len: 14; CDR3nt: TGTGCCAGCGGGGCGGGAGCCAACACCGGGGAGCTGTTTTTT; CDR3aa: CASGAGANTGELFF
v_gene: TRBV6-2/TRBV6-3; j_gene: TRBJ2-2; abundance: .; d_gene: .; len: 13; CDR3nt: TGTGCCAGCAGTTACCAGGAGGGCGGGGAGCTGTTTTTT; CDR3aa: CASSYQEGGELFF
v_gene: TRBV20-1; j_gene: TRBJ2-7; abundance: few; d_gene: TRBD1; len: 14; CDR3nt: TGCAGTGCGAGGGACAGGAACACTTCCTACGAGCAGTACTTC; CDR3aa: CSARDRNTSYEQYF
v_gene: TRBV27; j_gene: TRBJ2-5; abundance: few; d_gene: .; len: 16; CDR3nt: TGTGCCAGCAGTCCTCCCCCGGGACCATCAATGGAGACCCAGTACTTC; CDR3aa: CASSPPPGPSMETQYF
v_gene: TRBV27; j_gene: TRBJ2-3; abundance: .; d_gene: .; len: 16; CDR3nt: TGTGCCAGCAGTTTATTAAGGGCGTCGAGCACAGATACGCAGTATTTT; CDR3aa: CASSLLRASSTDTQYF
v_gene: TRBV27; j_gene: TRBJ2-2; abundance: .; d_gene: TRBD1; len: 17; CDR3nt: TGTGCCAGCAGTCGCGGGGACAGGGGGCTCGGTGGCGGGGAGCTGTTTTTT; CDR3aa: CASSRGDRGLGGGELFF
v_gene: TRBV9; j_gene: TRBJ2-7; abundance: .; d_gene: TRBD1; len: 16; CDR3nt: TGTGCCAGCAGTTCAGGGGGCGTAGGTCTCTCCTACGAGCAGTACTTC; CDR3aa: CASSSGGVGLSYEQYF
v_gene: TRBV25-1; j_gene: TRBJ1-2; abundance: few; d_gene: .; len: 16; CDR3nt: TGTGCCAGCAGTGAAGACGGGCAGGGTAGGGGCTATGGCTACACCTTC; CDR3aa: CASSEDGQGRGYGYTF
v_gene: TRBV6-1; j_gene: TRBJ1-4; abundance: few; d_gene: .; len: 15; CDR3nt: TGTGCCAGCAGAGAGAGGAGGAGGAATAATGAAAAACTGTTTTTT; CDR3aa: CASRERRRNNEKLFF
v_gene: TRBV6-5; j_gene: TRBJ2-7; abundance: .; d_gene: TRBD2; len: 16; CDR3nt: TGTGCCAGCAGTTACCCGTGGTCTAGCGGAACCTACGAGCAGTACTTC; CDR3aa: CASSYPWSSGTYEQYF
v_gene: TRBV20-1; j_gene: TRBJ2-3; abundance: .; d_gene: TRBD2; len: 15; CDR3nt: TGCAGTGCTCAGACGGGACTAGCGGTCACAGATACGCAGTATTTT; CDR3aa: CSAQTGLAVTDTQYF
v_gene: TRBV7-3; j_gene: TRBJ1-1; abundance: once; d_gene: .; len: 15; CDR3nt: TGTGCCAGCAGCCCCACCGGACAGTCCAACACTGAAGCTTTCTTT; CDR3aa: CASSPTGQSNTEAFF